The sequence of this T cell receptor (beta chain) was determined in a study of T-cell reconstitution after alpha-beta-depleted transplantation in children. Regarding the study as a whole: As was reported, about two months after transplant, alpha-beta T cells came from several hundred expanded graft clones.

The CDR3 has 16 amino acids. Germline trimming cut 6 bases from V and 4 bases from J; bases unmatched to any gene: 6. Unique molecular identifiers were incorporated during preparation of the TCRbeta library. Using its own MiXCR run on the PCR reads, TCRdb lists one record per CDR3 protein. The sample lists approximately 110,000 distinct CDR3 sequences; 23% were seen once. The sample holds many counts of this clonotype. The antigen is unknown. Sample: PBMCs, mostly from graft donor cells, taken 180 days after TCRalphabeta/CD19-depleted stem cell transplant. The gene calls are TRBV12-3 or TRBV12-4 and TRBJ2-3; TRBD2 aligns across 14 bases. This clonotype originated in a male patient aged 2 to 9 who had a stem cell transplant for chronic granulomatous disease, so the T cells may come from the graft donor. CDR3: CASSRGLAGGSDTQYF. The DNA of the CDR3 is TGTGCCAGCAGCCGAGGACTAGCGGGAGGCTCAGATACGCAGTATTTT.